These 30 T cell receptor beta chains share one sample of origin, sequenced in a study of cytotoxic CD8 clonotypes in ibrutinib-treated CLL. Profiling relied on immunoSEQ multiplex PCR, and the TCRdb table lists in-frame clones only, not all of them. The repertoire holds about 68,000 clones, 68% seen once, with around 5.7% in the top ten. The source material was PBMCs, sampled after 12 months of ibrutinib treatment. The source of these receptors is a human donor with chronic lymphocytic leukemia.

In nucleotides, the CDR3 is TGTGCCAGCAGTGAGGGGACAGGGAGGGCTTTCTTT. Encoded protein: CASSEGTGRAFF. The chain is built from TRBV2 and TRBJ1-1; TRBD1 agrees at 9 bases. This CDR3 spans 12 amino acids. Germline-derived CDR1 and CDR2 are SNHLY and FYNNEI. V was pared by 3 bases and J by 11 bases, with 4 bases of the junction left unmatched.

The chain couples TRBV7-9 to TRBJ1-2; D is ambiguous. Germline loops: CDR1 SEHNR, CDR2 FQNEAQ (reference sequence). This CDR3 comprises 16 residues. V lost 1 base to trimming and J lost 4 bases, with 16 bases between them. The CDR3 reads CASSLDGLVSRYGYTF. CDR3 nucleotide sequence: TGTGCCAGCAGCTTAGATGGGTTAGTCAGCCGCTATGGCTACACCTTC.

This clone was observed a handful of times. The chain joins TRBV19 to TRBJ1-2; 11 nucleotides agree with TRBD1. The CDR3 has 17 residues. V was pared by 3 bases and J by 3 bases, with 9 bases of the junction left unmatched. Germline lookup yields CDR1 LNHDA and CDR2 SQIVND (reference sequence). The CDR3 protein is CASSIFSGQGEDYGYTF. CDR3 DNA: TGTGCCAGTAGTATTTTCTCGGGACAGGGGGAAGACTATGGCTACACCTTC.

This clone came up once. The V and J genes are TRBV5-4 and TRBJ2-7; TRBD1 is a possible D gene (5 bases). This CDR3 spans 13 amino acids. V dropped 2 bases and J dropped 2 bases, with 8 bases sitting between them. CDR1 is SGHNT and CDR2 is YYREEE in the germline V gene (reference sequence). The CDR3 nucleotides read TGTGCCAGCAGCTTCGACAGTGCCTACGAGCAGTACTTC. Translation gives CASSFDSAYEQYF. Complete variable domain (other parts from reference TRBV5-4 and TRBJ2-7): ETGVTQSPTHLIKTRGQQVTLRCSSQSGHNTVSWYQQALGQGPQFIFQYYREEENGRGNFPPRFSGLQFPNYSSELNVNALELDDSALYLCASSFDSAYEQYFGPGTRLTVT.

This clone was seen a few times. The chain employs TRBV5-1 and TRBJ1-2; 8 nucleotides match TRBD1. CDR3 length: 15 amino acids. CDR1 is SGHRS and CDR2 is YFSETQ in the germline V gene. Germline trimming cut 0 bases from V and 6 bases from J; bases unmatched to any gene: 7. CDR3: CASSLEGQGGHGYTF. In nucleotides, the CDR3 is TGCGCCAGCAGCTTGGAAGGACAGGGAGGCCATGGCTACACCTTC. Full variable domain (rest looked up from reference TRBV5-1 and TRBJ1-2): KAGVTQTPRYLIKTRGQQVTLSCSPISGHRSVSWYQQTPGQGLQFLFEYFSETQRNKGNFPGRFSGRQFSNSRSEMNVSTLELGDSALYLCASSLEGQGGHGYTFGSGTRLTVV.

In its sample, this clone was seen a few times. The chain uses TRBV7-2 and TRBJ1-5, with D possibly TRBD1 on 5 matching bases. This CDR3 comprises 14 residues. The V end was cut by 5 bases, the J end by 2 bases, with 10 bases between. The germline CDR1 and CDR2 sequences are SGHTA and FQGNSA. This CDR3 reads CASSHGRGNQPQHF. The DNA for the CDR3 is TGTGCCAGCAGCCACGGCAGGGGCAATCAGCCCCAGCATTTT.

The gene calls are TRBV6-1 and TRBJ1-1; D is undetermined. Germline V gene data show CDR1 as MNHNS and CDR2 as SASEGT. The CDR3 is 11 amino acids. With 6 bases removed from V and 1 base from J, the gap between germline ends came to 3 bases. DNA of the CDR3: TGTGCCAGCAGGAGGAACACTGAAGCTTTCTTT. Its protein product is CASRRNTEAFF.

This clone was observed a handful of times. This rearrangement joins TRBV4-2 to TRBJ2-7; 10 positions match TRBD2. The germline V gene has CDR1 LGHNA and CDR2 YNFKEQ. With V trimmed by 5 bases and J by 3 bases, 7 bases remained unmatched. The CDR3 is 15 residues long. As DNA, the CDR3 is TGTGCCAGCAGCTCGGGACTAGCGCGGAACTACGAGCAGTACTTC. Encoded protein: CASSSGLARNYEQYF.

The chain carries TRBV6-6 and TRBJ2-7, with TRBD1 identical over 8 bases. The CDR3 has 14 residues. V shed 6 bases and J 5 bases; nucleotides not matched to a gene: 9. The V gene's germline CDR1 is MNHNY and CDR2 SVGAGI (reference sequence). CDR3 loop: CASRSPGGVNEQYF. The CDR3 nucleotides read TGTGCCAGCAGATCTCCAGGGGGCGTAAACGAGCAGTACTTC.

The rearrangement links TRBV7-9 to TRBJ2-6, with TRBD2 matching over 11 bases. This CDR3 contains 18 residues. CDR1 and CDR2 (germline): SEHNR, FQNEAQ (reference sequence). V was clipped by 1 base and J by 2 bases; unmatched bases: 4. CDR3 residues: CASSLGSGGAAGANVLTF. DNA of the CDR3: TGTGCCAGCAGCTTAGGTAGCGGGGGGGCAGCTGGGGCCAACGTCCTGACTTTC.

The chain is built from TRBV5-6 and TRBJ1-3, with 8 bases aligning to TRBD1. This CDR3 is built from 14 residues. The ends lost 7 bases at V and 4 bases at J; junction bases unmatched: 7. CDR1 SGHDT and CDR2 YYEEEE come from the germline V gene. CDR3 residues: CASAWTGRGNTIYF. The CDR3 DNA reads as TGTGCCAGCGCCTGGACAGGGCGCGGAAACACCATATATTTT.

The chain combines TRBV5-1 with TRBJ1-2, with 8 positions matching TRBD1. Trimming took 4 bases from V and 4 from J; bases not matched to a gene: 12. The CDR3 extends over 16 amino acids. Germline CDR1 reads SGHRS; CDR2 reads YFSETQ. CDR3 sequence: CASSPSGTGPPYGYTF. Written as DNA, the CDR3 is TGCGCCAGCAGCCCGTCCGGGACAGGTCCCCCCTATGGCTACACCTTC.

This chain links TRBV7-7 with TRBJ2-7; tentatively, D is TRBD2 (6 bases). Looked up from germline, CDR1 is SSHAT and CDR2 is FNYEAQ (reference sequence). The V end was cut by 5 bases, the J end by 3 bases, with 17 bases between. This CDR3 comprises 15 residues. In DNA, the CDR3 is TGTGCCAGCAGCAGTGGCACTAGCTCAGACTACGAGCAGTACTTC. It specifies CASSSGTSSDYEQYF.

The chain is built from TRBV4-1 and TRBJ1-3, with 8 bases aligning to TRBD1. The germline CDR1 and CDR2 sequences are MGHRA and YSYEKL. This CDR3 is 16 amino acids long. V shed 1 base, J shed 1 base, and the junction held 3 bases outside the gene matches. CDR3 sequence: CASSQVDRGSGNTIYF. The CDR3 DNA reads TGCGCCAGCAGCCAAGTTGACAGGGGTTCTGGAAACACCATATATTTT.

This clone was detected a few times. The chain carries TRBV2 and TRBJ1-1; 8 nucleotides match TRBD1. Germline V gene lookup returns CDR1 SNHLY and CDR2 FYNNEI. The ends lost 7 bases at V and 8 bases at J; junction bases unmatched: 9. The CDR3 extends over 13 amino acids. CDR3 residues: CASTRQGSGEAFF. For the CDR3, the DNA is TGTGCCAGCACAAGACAGGGGTCCGGCGAAGCTTTCTTT.

This clone was counted between two and nine times. The CDR3 nucleotides are TGCAGCGTCCAACCAGGGGGTGGCGAGCAGTACTTC. It is translated as CSVQPGGGEQYF. V is TRBV29-1 and J is TRBJ2-7, with TRBD1 matching over 7 bases. The V gene end was trimmed by 6 bases and the J gene end by 6 bases; junction bases not matched to a gene: 8. The CDR3 loop spans 12 amino acids. Looked up from germline, CDR1 is SQVTM and CDR2 is ANQGSEA.

This chain connects TRBV11-3 to TRBJ1-1; no definite D call. CDR1 and CDR2 (germline): SGHNT, YENEEA. The CDR3 covers 13 residues. With 5 bases removed from V and 4 bases from J, the gap between germline ends came to 11 bases. For the CDR3, the DNA is TGTGCCAGCAGCAGAGACAAAACCACTGAAGCTTTCTTT. It is translated as CASSRDKTTEAFF.

The chain links TRBV2 to TRBJ2-1, with 9 positions matching TRBD2. The V and J ends lost 2 bases and 5 bases, in that order; junction bases with no gene match: 4. The CDR3 has 15 amino acids. Germline values: CDR1 SNHLY, CDR2 FYNNEI. This CDR3 is CASSELGGGDNEQFF. CDR3 nucleotides: TGTGCCAGCAGTGAATTGGGCGGGGGGGACAATGAGCAGTTCTTC.

The chain employs TRBV11-3 and TRBJ2-1, with 15 bases identical to TRBD2. The CDR3 loop spans 17 amino acids. Trimming took 5 bases from V and 10 from J; bases not matched to a gene: 12. Germline loops: CDR1 SGHNT, CDR2 YENEEA. The CDR3 is CASSVAQGLAGGNEQFF. CDR3 DNA sequence: TGTGCCAGCAGCGTAGCCCAAGGACTAGCGGGGGGGAACGAGCAGTTCTTC.

This clone has only a few counts. V and J are TRBV28 and TRBJ2-2; no clear D gene. V was trimmed by 7 bases and J by 4 bases, leaving 10 bases between them. The germline V gene has CDR1 MDHEN and CDR2 SYDVKM. The CDR3 covers 13 residues. In DNA, the CDR3 is TGTGCCAGCACTACGACGGGCACCGGGGAGCTGTTTTTT. Residues: CASTTTGTGELFF.

V usage is TRBV19 and J usage is TRBJ2-2; TRBD1 matches at 8 bases. This CDR3 comprises 16 residues. The J segment lost 7 bases and the V segment lost 3 bases, leaving 10 bases of the junction unmatched. CDR1 and CDR2 from the germline V gene are LNHDA and SQIVND (reference sequence). The DNA for the CDR3 is TGTGCCAGTAGTATCTCGCGCAGGGGGCAGGGCGGGGAGCTGTTTTTT. The encoded protein is CASSISRRGQGGELFF.

This chain uses TRBV5-1 with TRBJ2-2; TRBD2 is a possible D gene (6 bases). V gave up 2 bases and J gave up 5 bases, with 7 bases separating them. Germline V gene sequence: CDR1 SGHRS, CDR2 YFSETQ. This CDR3 contains 13 residues. The CDR3 sequence: CASSFGGTGELFF. DNA of the CDR3: TGCGCCAGCAGCTTCGGGGGAACCGGGGAGCTGTTTTTT.

The chain uses TRBV2 and TRBJ1-1; D remains ambiguous. Per the germline V gene, CDR1 is SNHLY and CDR2 is FYNNEI. The CDR3 extends over 11 amino acids. V was trimmed by 2 bases and J by 10 bases, leaving 8 bases between them. CDR3 residues: CASSEQAPAFF. As DNA, the CDR3 is TGTGCCAGCAGTGAACAGGCCCCAGCTTTCTTT.

In this sample, this clone turned up a few times. The chain has TRBV9 and TRBJ1-2; D is possibly TRBD1 (6 bases). Trimming shortened V by 0 bases and J by 3 bases, and 9 bases separated the two germline ends. This CDR3 is 14 amino acids long. Germline V lookup: CDR1 SGDLS, CDR2 YYNGEE. The CDR3 loop is CASSVAQGHYGYTF. The CDR3 DNA reads TGTGCCAGCAGCGTAGCACAGGGACACTATGGCTACACCTTC.

The genes are TRBV5-1 and TRBJ2-7; 10 nucleotides agree with TRBD2. The CDR3 sequence is 14 residues long. The germline CDR1 and CDR2 sequences are SGHRS and YFSETQ. After removal of 1 base from V and 6 bases from J, the junction contained 4 bases not matched to a gene. The CDR3 DNA sequence: TGCGCCAGCAGCTTGAGCGGGGGGGCTCTCGAGCAGTACTTC. Translation: CASSLSGGALEQYF.

V and J are TRBV27 and TRBJ2-1, with 8 bases that match TRBD2. V gave up 6 bases and J gave up 0 bases; unmatched junction bases: 7. Per germline, CDR1 MNHEY and CDR2 SMNVEV (reference sequence). CDR3 size: 16 residues. CDR3: CASRLTSGLSYNEQFF. DNA for the CDR3: TGTGCCAGCAGGCTCACTAGCGGCCTCTCCTACAATGAGCAGTTCTTC.

This clone was seen a handful of times. The chain uses TRBV27 and TRBJ2-2; D gene uncertain. Trimming took 4 bases from V and 6 from J, leaving 9 bases between them. From germline, CDR1 is MNHEY and CDR2 SMNVEV (reference sequence). The CDR3 runs 13 residues. The DNA for the CDR3 is TGTGCCAGCAGTTGGGTGGACGCCGGGGAGCTGTTTTTT. Amino acid sequence: CASSWVDAGELFF.

V and J are TRBV9 and TRBJ2-7; 13 nucleotides align to TRBD2. V shed 3 bases, J shed 4 bases, and the junction held 10 bases outside the gene matches. The CDR3 has 17 amino acids. Germline V gives CDR1 SGDLS, CDR2 YYNGEE. The CDR3: CASSGPPGLAGQYEQYF. In DNA, the CDR3 is TGTGCCAGCAGCGGACCGCCGGGACTAGCGGGGCAATACGAGCAGTACTTC.

This rearrangement joins TRBV12-5 to TRBJ2-5; D is perhaps TRBD1 or TRBD2 (5 bases each). Deletions cut 5 bases from V and 1 base from J, with 11 bases between. This CDR3 region has 14 residues. From germline, CDR1 is LGHNT and CDR2 FRNRAP. CDR3 nucleotide sequence: TGTGCTAGTGGTCAAGGGACGGCCCAAGAGACCCAGTACTTC. Its translation is CASGQGTAQETQYF.

The V call is TRBV6-6, the J call TRBJ2-7; D is perhaps TRBD1 (6 bases). Germline-derived CDR1 and CDR2 are MNHNY and SVGAGI (reference sequence). This CDR3 is built from 13 residues. The V end was cut by 0 bases, the J end by 5 bases, with 8 bases between. The CDR3 DNA follows: TGTGCCAGCAGTTACTCGAGACAGGACGAGCAGTACTTC. Its protein product is CASSYSRQDEQYF.